This is a list of T cell receptor beta chains from one sample in a study of cytomegalovirus exposure and HLA in healthy donors. TCRdb's table, derived via immunoSEQ multiplex PCR, lists solely in-frame clones and lacks some. This sample has approximately 140,000 clones, with 88% found just once. The material sequenced was PBMCs. The source of these receptors is a woman aged 40-49 years in good health and CMV-seronegative. The CDR3 runs from the conserved cysteine through the conserved F or W. A D gene is named only where the DNA matches it firmly. Part of the rows lack a size; the others show once, few, many or a class for expanded clones.

d_call,j_call,clone_size,v_call,cdr3_length,cdr3_nt,cdr3_aa
TRBD1,TRBJ1-5,-,TRBV6-5,15,TGTGCCAGCAGGCCGGGACAGGGACCCAATCAGCCCCAGCATTTT,CASRPGQGPNQPQHF
TRBD2,TRBJ2-4,-,TRBV6-6,15,TGTGCCAGCAGGGATGTAGCGGGAGCCAAAAACATTCAGTACTTC,CASRDVAGAKNIQYF
-,TRBJ1-2,few,TRBV11-2,15,TGTGCCAGCACCCCTCTCCCAGGGCCTAACTATGGCTACACCTTC,CASTPLPGPNYGYTF
-,TRBJ1-4,once,TRBV10-1,15,TGCGCCGGCCTTTCCTACAGGGTCTTTAATGAAAAACTGTTTTTT,CAGLSYRVFNEKLFF
TRBD2,TRBJ2-1,-,TRBV29-1,13,TGCAGCGCTCTGACCAATAGCGGGATTGAGCAGTTCTTC,CSALTNSGIEQFF
-,TRBJ2-1,-,TRBV7-9,15,TGTGCCAGCAGCGCCCGAGGTTCCTCCTACAATGAGCAGTTCTTC,CASSARGSSYNEQFF
TRBD2,TRBJ2-1,-,TRBV18,16,TGTGCCAGCTCACCATGGCAGGCTAGCGGCTCCAATGAGCAGTTCTTC,CASSPWQASGSNEQFF
-,TRBJ2-3,-,TRBV9,16,TGTGCCAGCAGCACCCACGGACAGTTCCACACAGATACGCAGTATTTT,CASSTHGQFHTDTQYF
TRBD2,TRBJ2-3,-,TRBV7-2,15,TGTGCCAGCAGCACGAATAGCGGGACGGGAGATACGCAGTATTTT,CASSTNSGTGDTQYF
-,TRBJ2-7,-,TRBV6-1,14,TGTGCCAGCAGTGAGCAATACGCAGCAGGCGAGCAGTACTTC,CASSEQYAAGEQYF
-,TRBJ2-5,-,TRBV7-9,12,TGTGCCAGCAGCCTACGGACTGTCACCCAGTACTTC,CASSLRTVTQYF
-,TRBJ1-2,once,TRBV6-1,15,TGTGCCAGCAGTGAAGGAACAGGGAAGTACTATGGCTACACCTTC,CASSEGTGKYYGYTF
TRBD1,TRBJ2-7,-,TRBV29-1,13,TGCAGCGTTTGGGACAGGATCGTCTACGAGCAGTACTTC,CSVWDRIVYEQYF
TRBD2,TRBJ2-4,-,TRBV28,15,TGTGCCAGCAGTCAGCGGGAGTCTGTCAAAAACATTCAGTACTTC,CASSQRESVKNIQYF
-,TRBJ1-2,-,TRBV6-6,14,TGTGCCAGCAGTCCCGGGGGAGGGTTCTATGGCTACACCTTC,CASSPGGGFYGYTF
-,TRBJ1-4,-,TRBV25-1,14,TGTGCCAGCAGTACCTCCTCTGAACCGGTGAAACTGTTTTTT,CASSTSSEPVKLFF
-,TRBJ1-1,-,TRBV7-8,15,TGTGCCAGCAGCTTCCAGGGGACATCGAACACTGAAGCTTTCTTT,CASSFQGTSNTEAFF
-,TRBJ2-7,-,TRBV7-2,17,TGTGCCAGCACCCTTGGTCCCCCTCCGCATAACGGGTACGAGCAGTACTTC,CASTLGPPPHNGYEQYF
-,TRBJ2-2,-,TRBV2,15,TGTGCCAGCAGGGGTAGCGGAACCCCAAGGGGGGAGCTGTTTTTT,CASRGSGTPRGELFF
-,TRBJ2-3,-,TRBV7-2,19,TGTGCCAGCAGCTTAGCGTTGGCCGGGACATCTCCTAGCACAGATACGCAGTATTTT,CASSLALAGTSPSTDTQYF
-,TRBJ2-7,-,TRBV9,13,TGTGCCAGCAGCGCCGGGACTCCCTACGAGCAGTACTTC,CASSAGTPYEQYF
TRBD1,TRBJ2-2,-,TRBV7-9,16,TGTGCCAGCAGCGGCAAGGACAGGCCCGTATATGGGGAGCTGTTTTTT,CASSGKDRPVYGELFF
TRBD2,TRBJ2-7,-,TRBV7-2,15,TGTGCCAGCAGCTTAGTTGCGGGAGGTGCGTACGAGCAGTACTTC,CASSLVAGGAYEQYF
-,TRBJ2-7,-,TRBV6-5,14,TGTGCCAGCAGTTACCGGACAAACGACTACGAGCAGTACTTC,CASSYRTNDYEQYF
-,TRBJ1-2,-,TRBV6-1,11,TGTGCCAGCGGGGGGGCTGGCGGCTACACCTTC,CASGGAGGYTF
TRBD1,TRBJ2-7,few,TRBV30,15,TGTGCCTGGAGTGTAGGTGGGACAGTGACCTACGAGCAGTACTTC,CAWSVGGTVTYEQYF
-,TRBJ1-1,-,TRBV10-3,13,TGTGCCACTACCAAGGGGGTGGACACTGAAGCTTTCTTT,CATTKGVDTEAFF
-,TRBJ1-1,-,TRBV30,14,TGTGCCTGGAGTGTGGGGCGGTGGGGCACTGAAGCTTTCTTT,CAWSVGRWGTEAFF
TRBD2,TRBJ2-7,-,TRBV10-3,18,TGTGCCATTAAAGAGGACGCGGGTAGCGGGAGGTCCTCCTACGAGCAGTACTTC,CAIKEDAGSGRSSYEQYF
-,TRBJ2-7,-,TRBV27,16,TGTGCCAGCAGTTTCCGCTCCTCCCAGGTCATCTACGAGCAGTACTTC,CASSFRSSQVIYEQYF
TRBD1,TRBJ1-3,-,TRBV30,13,TGTGCCTGCGGGACAGGTTCGGGAAACACCATATATTTT,CACGTGSGNTIYF
-,TRBJ2-1,-,TRBV4-1,15,TGCGCCAGCAGCCAAGAACCGAGCTCCTACAATGAGCAGTTCTTC,CASSQEPSSYNEQFF
-,TRBJ2-4,-,TRBV4-1,14,TGCGCCAGCAGCCAATTGACAGGTTCGAACATTCAGTACTTC,CASSQLTGSNIQYF
TRBD1,TRBJ1-1,once,TRBV28,14,TGTGCCAGCAGTTTGGGACAGGGGACTAGACAAGCTTTCTTT,CASSLGQGTRQAFF
TRBD1,TRBJ1-4,-,TRBV6-1,15,TGTGCCAGCAGAGGATGGACAGGGGGTAATGAAAAACTGTTTTTT,CASRGWTGGNEKLFF
TRBD2,TRBJ2-7,-,TRBV4-1,16,TGCGCCAGCAGCCAACTGAAGGGGACTAGCGCCTACGAGCAGTACTTC,CASSQLKGTSAYEQYF
TRBD2,TRBJ2-7,-,TRBV5-1,15,TGCGCCAGCAGCTTAATTAGCGGGATAGGGGGCGAGCAGTACTTC,CASSLISGIGGEQYF
-,TRBJ1-2,-,TRBV7-9,15,TGTGCCAGCAGCTTAGAGGTGACAGGATACTATGGCTACACCTTC,CASSLEVTGYYGYTF
-,TRBJ2-3,-,TRBV27,13,TGTGCCAGCAGTGTAACTAGCACAGATACGCAGTATTTT,CASSVTSTDTQYF
-,TRBJ1-5,-,TRBV18,17,TGTGCCAGCTCACCAACGAATGGGGGCTGGAGCAATCAGCCCCAGCATTTT,CASSPTNGGWSNQPQHF
TRBD2,TRBJ2-3,-,TRBV6-5,13,TGTGCCAGCAGTAAAGCGGGGGCGGATACGCAGTATTTT,CASSKAGADTQYF
TRBD1,TRBJ2-2,-,TRBV10-1,12,TGCGCCAGCAGAGGGGGCGGCGGGGAGCTGTTTTTT,CASRGGGGELFF
-,TRBJ1-1,-,TRBV6-1,13,TGTGCCAGCGGACCGGGGTTGAACACTGAAGCTTTCTTT,CASGPGLNTEAFF
TRBD1,TRBJ2-3,-,TRBV11-2,14,TGTGCCTGGGCGTGGGACAGTGTGCGCAGTACGCAGTATTTT,CAWAWDSVRSTQYF
TRBD1,TRBJ1-3,-,TRBV4-1,15,TGCGCCAGCAGCCCGGGACAGGGTAAGGGAAACACCATATATTTT,CASSPGQGKGNTIYF
TRBD2,TRBJ2-7,-,TRBV5-1,13,TGCGCCAGCAGCTTACTAGCGGGACCCGAGCAGTACTTC,CASSLLAGPEQYF
-,TRBJ1-1,-,TRBV4-1,15,TGCGCCAGCAGCCATGATCAGGGGTTGGGCACTGAAGCTTTCTTT,CASSHDQGLGTEAFF
TRBD1,TRBJ2-7,-,TRBV7-8,15,TGTGCCAGCAGCTCGCTACAGGGGGCGTTCGACGAGCAGTACTTC,CASSSLQGAFDEQYF